The rows below give T cell receptor beta chains drawn from one sample of a study of shared clonotypes between healthy human individuals. Only in-frame clones appear in the TCRdb table, and some are missing; sequencing was by immunoSEQ multiplex PCR. The data hold approximately 2.5 million clones, with approximately 93% observed a single time. Source material: naive CD4+ T cells from PBMCs. The receptor source for this set is a young man in good health. Some clones in this sample may be carry-over from other donors' samples. Each CDR3 is given with its conserved first and last residue. D genes are given only for firm matches. Clone sizes are given selectively: once, few, many, or a class where the clone is expanded.

v_gene,len,d_gene,j_gene,abundance,CDR3nt,CDR3aa
TRBV18,13,.,TRBJ1-2,.,TGTGCCAGCTCACAAGGGTCTGGCTATGGCTACACCTTC,CASSQGSGYGYTF
TRBV6-1,16,.,TRBJ1-2,.,TGTGCCAGCAGTGATTTAACCCCTTCCGGGGCCCGAGGCTACACCTTC,CASSDLTPSGARGYTF
TRBV9,14,.,TRBJ2-5,.,TGTGCCAGCAGCCCGACCTCCTGGAGGGAGACCCAGTACTTC,CASSPTSWRETQYF
TRBV19,13,TRBD1,TRBJ2-7,.,TGTGCCAGTAGTACGGACAGGGGCTACGAGCAGTACTTC,CASSTDRGYEQYF
TRBV7-9,15,.,TRBJ2-5,.,TGTGCCAGCAGCTTAGCGATGGGGCGGCAGGAGACCCAGTACTTC,CASSLAMGRQETQYF
TRBV20-1,10,.,TRBJ1-2,.,TGCAGTGCTGGCTCTTATGGCTACACCTTC,CSAGSYGYTF
TRBV10-2,14,TRBD2,TRBJ2-7,.,TGCGCCAGCAGTGAGTCGACTAGCGGCTACGAGCAGTACTTC,CASSESTSGYEQYF
TRBV14,15,.,TRBJ2-2,.,TGTGCCAGCAGCCCCCGGGGGACACGCACCGGGGAGCTGTTTTTT,CASSPRGTRTGELFF
TRBV7-3,12,.,TRBJ2-3,.,TGTGCCAGCGGGCTGAGCACAGATACGCAGTATTTT,CASGLSTDTQYF
TRBV19,16,TRBD2,TRBJ2-5,.,TGTGCCAGTAGTAGGCTAGCGGGAGTAGGGCAAGAGACCCAGTACTTC,CASSRLAGVGQETQYF
TRBV7-2,16,TRBD2,TRBJ2-7,.,TGTGCCAGCAGCTTAGGAGGCGGCGGGAGGGCCCTCGGGCAGTACTTC,CASSLGGGGRALGQYF
TRBV7-3,16,TRBD2,TRBJ2-1,.,TGTGCCAGCAGCCCACTAGCGGGACTTCTACTCAATGAGCAGTTCTTC,CASSPLAGLLLNEQFF
TRBV14,15,.,TRBJ2-1,.,TGTGCCAGCAGCCAAGATTGGGGACTCTTCTCTGAGCAGTTCTTC,CASSQDWGLFSEQFF
TRBV4-3,16,.,TRBJ2-2,.,TGCGCCAGCAGCCAGGGGTGGCAGGGGGGCACCGGGGAGCTGTTTTTT,CASSQGWQGGTGELFF
TRBV9,13,.,TRBJ1-1,.,TGTGCCAGCAGCGTAGCCAGGAACACTGAAGCTTTCTTT,CASSVARNTEAFF
TRBV28,13,.,TRBJ2-2,.,TGTGCCGTATGGGGCAGTAACACCGGGGAGCTGTTTTTT,CAVWGSNTGELFF
TRBV28,15,.,TRBJ1-5,.,TGTGCCAGCAGTTGGGGACCGCAAAAGGTACAGCCCCAGCATTTT,CASSWGPQKVQPQHF
TRBV7-3,12,.,TRBJ2-1,.,TGTGCCAGCAGCTTAATACAGAATGAGCAGTTCTTC,CASSLIQNEQFF
TRBV25-1,16,TRBD2,TRBJ2-5,.,TGTGCCAGCAGTGAGGGACTAGCGGGCCGCCAAGAGACCCAGTACTTC,CASSEGLAGRQETQYF
TRBV28,13,.,TRBJ2-5,.,TGTGCCAGCAGCGGACAGTCCCTGGAGACCCAGTACTTC,CASSGQSLETQYF
TRBV11-2,13,.,TRBJ2-2,.,TGTGCCAGCAGCTTATCCGGTCCCGGGGAGCTGTTTTTT,CASSLSGPGELFF
TRBV10-3,13,.,TRBJ2-7,.,TGTGCCATCGCCAGGCCTAACTCCTACGAGCAGTACTTC,CAIARPNSYEQYF
TRBV19,13,TRBD2,TRBJ2-7,.,TGTGCCAGTAGTATAGTCGGACTAGCCCAGCAGTACTTC,CASSIVGLAQQYF
TRBV28,14,.,TRBJ2-7,.,TGTGCCAGCAAGTTGACGACGGCCCTTGGCGAGCAGTACTTC,CASKLTTALGEQYF
TRBV7-2,14,.,TRBJ1-1,.,TGTGCCAGCAGCTTCGGCAGGATGAACACTGAAGCTTTCTTT,CASSFGRMNTEAFF
TRBV29-1,11,TRBD1,TRBJ1-1,.,TGCAGCGCCCGACAGGGGATTGAAGCTTTCTTT,CSARQGIEAFF
TRBV19,16,.,TRBJ2-2,.,TGTGCCAGTAGTATAAAGGGTGGTTCGAACACCGGGGAGCTGTTTTTT,CASSIKGGSNTGELFF
TRBV5-6,13,.,TRBJ2-3,.,TGTGCCAGCAGCCCGTGGGACTTAGATACGCAGTATTTT,CASSPWDLDTQYF
TRBV7-3,13,.,TRBJ2-3,once,TGTGCCAGCAGCTTAATGACAGGAGATACGCAGTATTTT,CASSLMTGDTQYF
TRBV7-9,14,TRBD2,TRBJ2-1,.,TGTGCCAGCAGCCCGGCGGGGGGACGGGATGAGCAGTTCTTC,CASSPAGGRDEQFF
TRBV7-9,13,.,TRBJ1-4,.,TGTGCCAGCAGCAGGGGGACGGGTGAAAAACTGTTTTTT,CASSRGTGEKLFF
TRBV25-1,15,TRBD2,TRBJ2-7,.,TGTGCCAGCAGCCACTCCGGACTAGCTCCTTGGGAGCAGTACTTC,CASSHSGLAPWEQYF
TRBV5-1,14,TRBD1,TRBJ2-7,.,TGCGCCAGCAGCTTGGGCGGGACAGGCTACGAGCAGTACTTC,CASSLGGTGYEQYF
TRBV18,17,.,TRBJ2-2,.,TGTGCCAGCTCACCACCTCCTTGGAGGACCGACGCCGGGGAGCTGTTTTTT,CASSPPPWRTDAGELFF
TRBV19,15,TRBD1,TRBJ1-5,.,TGTGCCAGTACCACAAGACAGGGGGTCCATCAGCCCCAGCATTTT,CASTTRQGVHQPQHF
TRBV28,15,TRBD1,TRBJ1-5,.,TGTGCCAGCAGAGACAGGGGATTCGGCAATCAGCCCCAGCATTTT,CASRDRGFGNQPQHF
TRBV19,15,.,TRBJ2-5,.,TGTGCCAGTAGTATGGATATCGGGCAAGGGGAGACCCAGTACTTC,CASSMDIGQGETQYF
TRBV7-3,15,TRBD1,TRBJ1-1,.,TGTGCCAGCAGCTTGTTGGGGACAGCGAACACTGAAGCTTTCTTT,CASSLLGTANTEAFF
TRBV7-2,12,.,TRBJ2-1,.,TGTGCCAGCAGCCCTTATCGCAATGAGCAGTTCTTC,CASSPYRNEQFF
TRBV2,14,.,TRBJ1-1,.,TGTGCCAGCAGTGCATTGGAGACGAACACTGAAGCTTTCTTT,CASSALETNTEAFF
TRBV30,13,.,TRBJ1-2,.,TGTGCCTGGAGTGTAAGAACGGGAGATGGCTACACCTTC,CAWSVRTGDGYTF
TRBV6-5,16,.,TRBJ2-1,.,TGTGCCAGCAGTTACTCGTTATCGCTAGGGCACAATGAGCAGTTCTTC,CASSYSLSLGHNEQFF
TRBV18,15,.,TRBJ1-5,.,TGTGCCAGCTCACCTGCGACAGGTAGCAATCAGCCCCAGCATTTT,CASSPATGSNQPQHF
TRBV5-1,14,.,TRBJ2-7,.,TGCGCCAGCAGCTTGCCCCCCCCAGCGCACGAGCAGTACTTC,CASSLPPPAHEQYF
TRBV2,15,TRBD1,TRBJ2-3,.,TGTGCCAGCAGTGAGTCCAGGGGGCTGCCAGATACGCAGTATTTT,CASSESRGLPDTQYF
TRBV7-9,16,TRBD1,TRBJ2-7,.,TGTGCCAGCAGTCCGATACGGACAGGGGTCTCCTACGAGCAGTACTTC,CASSPIRTGVSYEQYF
TRBV2,13,TRBD1,TRBJ1-2,.,TGTGCCAGCAGTCCCGGGACAGACTATGGCTACACCTTC,CASSPGTDYGYTF
TRBV7-9,14,.,TRBJ2-5,once,TGTGCCAGCAGCTACTACGGACTCCAAGAGACCCAGTACTTC,CASSYYGLQETQYF
TRBV14,14,TRBD2,TRBJ2-7,once,TGTGCCAGCATCCCGCGGGGGGGCGACTACGAGCAGTACTTC,CASIPRGGDYEQYF
TRBV10-1,14,.,TRBJ2-5,.,TGCGCCAGGAGAAATGGACAGCCCAGTTATTCCCAGTACTTC,CARRNGQPSYSQYF
TRBV28,13,.,TRBJ1-6,.,TGTGCCAGCAGTGGTGGGACGGCCAGGCCCCTCCACTTT,CASSGGTARPLHF
TRBV7-3,13,.,TRBJ2-2,.,TGTGCCAGCAGCTCCCCCGGGGGCGGGGAGCTGTTTTTT,CASSSPGGGELFF
TRBV19,16,.,TRBJ1-5,.,TGTGCCAGTATCGATCTCGCTGGGGGATCCGGTCAGCCCCAGCATTTT,CASIDLAGGSGQPQHF
TRBV6-1,14,.,TRBJ2-5,.,TGTGCCAGCAGTGAATTGGACGCACAAGAGACCCAGTACTTC,CASSELDAQETQYF
TRBV9,13,.,TRBJ1-1,.,TGTGCCAGCAGCGGAAACACCGGACCCGAAGCTTTCTTT,CASSGNTGPEAFF